Each of the 14 T cell receptor beta chains below was sequenced from the same sample in a study of T cell repertoires in cytomegalovirus infection. TCRdb re-analysed the reads in MiXCR, keeping a single row per CDR3 protein. Of about 220,000 distinct CDR3 sequences listed, 35% to 40% are singletons. Antigens of these TCRs are unknown. The material sequenced was CD8+ T cells from cultured PBMCs, taken from culture after CMV antigen stimulation. These receptors were collected from a human donor in good health (CMV status not recorded). Some clones in this sample may be carry-over from other donors' samples.

Only a few counts were recorded for this clonotype. The chain recombines TRBV29-1 with TRBJ2-3; 8 bases align to TRBD1. The CDR3 covers 13 residues. V lost 5 bases to trimming and J lost 4 bases; unmatched junction nucleotides: 5. Germline V gene sequence: CDR1 SQVTM, CDR2 ANQGSEA. The CDR3 reads CSVKTGVADTQYF. The CDR3 DNA reads TGCAGCGTTAAGACAGGGGTCGCAGATACGCAGTATTTT.

With regard to this clonotype: One junction end disagrees with the germline gene, perhaps due to a read error. The genes are TRBV12-3 or TRBV12-4 and TRBJ2-1; TRBD1 agrees at 9 bases. The CDR3 is 15 residues long. CDR3 nucleotides: TGTGCCAACAGTTTTGGGACAGGGCCCAACAATGAGCAGTTCTTC. This codes for CANSFGTGPNNEQFF.

This chain links TRBV6-6 with TRBJ1-2; 10 bases map to TRBD1. V gave up 0 bases and J gave up 6 bases; unmatched junction bases: 7. The CDR3 is 16 amino acids. Looked up from germline, CDR1 is MNHNY and CDR2 is SVGAGI (reference sequence). CDR3 bases: TGTGCCAGCAGTTACTCTAGGGACAGGGGCTCGAATGGCTACACCTTC. It specifies CASSYSRDRGSNGYTF.

This clonotype occurred a few times. The chain employs TRBV18 and TRBJ2-1; 8 bases fit TRBD2. V lost 1 base, J lost 7 bases, and 6 bases stayed unmatched. In germline, CDR1 is KGHSH, CDR2 LQKENI. The CDR3 extends over 15 amino acids. The CDR3 DNA is TGTGCCAGCTCACCACAGCGGGGGAGTCGAAATGAGCAGTTCTTC. Amino acid sequence: CASSPQRGSRNEQFF.

The gene calls are TRBV28 and TRBJ2-3; no reliable D call. Germline CDR1 and CDR2: MDHEN and SYDVKM. The CDR3 contains 15 residues. CDR3 protein: CALSSFHEGTDTQYF. The CDR3 DNA is TGTGCTCTAAGCAGTTTTCATGAGGGCACAGATACGCAGTATTTT.

The CDR3 loop is CASSLSEPTDTQYF. The CDR3 DNA is TGTGCCAGCAGCTTATCGGAACCCACAGATACGCAGTATTTT. The V gene is TRBV7-3, the J gene TRBJ2-3; D call uncertain. Trimming pared 2 bases from V and 2 bases from J, leaving 8 bases between. CDR1 and CDR2 (germline): SGHTA, FQGTGA. This CDR3 is built from 14 residues.

The DNA of the CDR3 is TGTGCCAGCAGCCGAGACAGACAGGAGTTCTATGGCTACACCTTC. Translation: CASSRDRQEFYGYTF. The chain couples TRBV7-8 to TRBJ1-2, with D possibly TRBD1 on 6 matching bases. The CDR3 is 15 residues long. The germline V and J ends were trimmed by 5 bases and 4 bases, with 17 bases remaining between them. Germline CDR1 reads SGHVS; CDR2 reads FQNEAQ.

The rearrangement uses TRBV7-3 and TRBJ1-1; D is unresolved. V was cut by 4 bases and J by 2 bases, with 11 bases left in between. Germline loops: CDR1 SGHTA, CDR2 FQGTGA. CDR3 length: 14 amino acids. In DNA form, the CDR3 reads TGTGCCAGCAGCTCTGACCCGGCAAACACTGAAGCTTTCTTT. It is translated as CASSSDPANTEAFF.

This chain joins TRBV7-3 and TRBJ2-7; 8 bases map to TRBD1. Unmatched junction bases numbered 11, after V lost 2 bases and J lost 8 bases. This CDR3 contains 15 residues. Germline CDR1 is SGHTA and CDR2 is FQGTGA. The DNA of the CDR3 is TGTGCCAGCAGCTTATGCGAGGGGTCAGGGGGCCAGCAGTACTTC. Protein: CASSLCEGSGGQQYF.

The V and J genes are TRBV7-6 and TRBJ1-2; 8 bases match TRBD1. The germline V gene encodes CDR1 SGHVS and CDR2 FNYEAQ. V was clipped by 3 bases and J by 3 bases; unmatched bases: 6. The CDR3 consists of 15 residues. The CDR3 region is CASSLLTGEDYGYTF. The CDR3 nucleotides are TGTGCCAGCAGCTTGCTGACAGGGGAGGACTATGGCTACACCTTC. The whole variable domain, filled in from reference TRBV7-6 and TRBJ1-2, reads GAGVSQSPRYKVTKRGQDVALRCDPISGHVSLYWYRQALGQGPEFLTYFNYEAQQDKSGLPNDRFSAERPEGSISTLTIQRTEQRDSAMYRCASSLLTGEDYGYTFGSGTRLTVV.

This chain joins TRBV29-1 and TRBJ2-2; 8 nucleotides align to TRBD2. V gave up 3 bases and J gave up 7 bases; unmatched junction bases: 10. CDR3 length: 15 amino acids. The germline V gene has CDR1 SQVTM and CDR2 ANQGSEA. The CDR3 protein is CSVDGPAGDGGELFF. The CDR3 DNA reads as TGCAGCGTTGATGGCCCAGCGGGAGATGGCGGGGAGCTGTTTTTT.

The chain couples TRBV15 to TRBJ2-3, with 7 bases fitting TRBD1. The CDR3 spans 14 residues. V dropped 3 bases and J dropped 4; count of bases not matched to a gene: 4. Germline loops: CDR1 LNHNV, CDR2 YYDKDF (reference sequence). The CDR3 DNA reads TGTGCCACCAGCAGTTACAGGGGTTCAGATACGCAGTATTTT. Amino acids: CATSSYRGSDTQYF.

This chain joins TRBV11-1 and TRBJ2-7, with unresolved D. V dropped 2 bases and J dropped 2 bases, with 16 bases sitting between them. This CDR3 has 16 residues. The germline V gene has CDR1 SGHAT and CDR2 FQDESV (reference sequence). The CDR3 DNA is TGTGCCAGCAGCTTACGACACAGTACTATAACCTACGAGCAGTACTTC. Translating gives CASSLRHSTITYEQYF.

This clonotype was observed at least ten times. V gene TRBV7-8 combines with J gene TRBJ2-3; TRBD1 is a possible D gene (6 bases). The germline gives CDR1 SGHVS, CDR2 FQNEAQ. The V end was cut by 2 bases, the J end by 1 base, with 10 bases between. The CDR3 length is 15 residues. CDR3 nucleotides: TGTGCCAGCAGCTTATCGGGACACCGCACAGATACGCAGTATTTT. Protein: CASSLSGHRTDTQYF.